Sequencing of this T cell receptor beta chain was carried out in a study of shared clonotypes between healthy human individuals. The wider study: Per-donor plates numbered three CD4 naive, three CD4 memory, two CD8 naive and one CD8 memory.

The length of the CDR3 is 13 residues. Between the trimmed V and J ends, which lost 5 bases and 3 bases, there was a span of 10 bases. Per germline, CDR1 SGHTA and CDR2 FQGTGA. This clone was recorded only once. Its antigen is not known. Produced via immunoSEQ multiplex PCR; TCRdb's table is partial and in-frame only. The table records roughly 1 million clones, approximately 80% of them present only once. Study conclusions and caveats: The study sampled only blood, and tissue repertoires likely differ. Lower generation probabilities were found for non-shared clonotypes than for those shared by all four donors.

Every donor, a Caucasian adult, lived in Nashville, Tennessee. The J gene is TRBJ2-5, the V gene TRBV7-3; maybe TRBD1 (5 bases). This TCR was recovered from a man younger than 30 in good health. Some clones in this sample may be carry-over from other donors' samples. Sequenced material: memory CD4+ T cells from PBMCs. Subset given: CD45RA-negative fraction. The CDR3 nucleotides are TGTGCCAGCAGCCCATCAGGGAAAGAGACCCAGTACTTC. Amino acids: CASSPSGKETQYF.